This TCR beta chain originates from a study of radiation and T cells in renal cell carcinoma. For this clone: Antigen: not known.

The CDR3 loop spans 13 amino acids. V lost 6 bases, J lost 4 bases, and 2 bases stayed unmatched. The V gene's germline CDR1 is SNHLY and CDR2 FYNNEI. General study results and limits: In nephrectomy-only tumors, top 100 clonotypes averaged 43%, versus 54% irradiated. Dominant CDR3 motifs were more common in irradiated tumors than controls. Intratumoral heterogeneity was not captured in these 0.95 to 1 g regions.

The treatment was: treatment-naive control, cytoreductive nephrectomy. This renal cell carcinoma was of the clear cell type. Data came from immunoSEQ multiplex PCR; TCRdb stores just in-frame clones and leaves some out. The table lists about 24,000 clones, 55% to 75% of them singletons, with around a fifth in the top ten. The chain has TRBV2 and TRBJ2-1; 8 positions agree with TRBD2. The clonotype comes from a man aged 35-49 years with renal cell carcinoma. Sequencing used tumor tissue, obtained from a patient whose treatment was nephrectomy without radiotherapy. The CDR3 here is CASSVAGYNEQFF. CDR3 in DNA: TGTGCCAGCAGCGTAGCGGGGTACAATGAGCAGTTCTTC.